This T cell receptor beta chain derives from a study of a mutant IDH1 vaccine in newly diagnosed glioma. This sample's time point: week 11, during vaccination. Every vaccine dose comprised 300 ug of mutant IDH1 20-mer peptide plus topical imiquimod. As regards this clone: Its antigen is not identified.

Germline lookup yields CDR1 MDHEN and CDR2 SYDVKM. This CDR3 spans 14 amino acids. Trimming took off 7 bases at V and 0 bases at J, with 7 bases between the two ends. Sequencing was performed with immunoSEQ multiplex PCR; in TCRdb, only in-frame clones are kept and a portion is missing. The table lists roughly 120,000 clones, 90% of them singletons. The origin of this receptor is a woman between 50 and 59 years old with glioma. The specimen comprised PBMCs, sampled from a glioma patient whose treatment included an IDH1 peptide vaccine. The rearrangement joins TRBV28 to TRBJ2-6, with a weak D call TRBD2 (5 bases). The CDR3 DNA sequence: TGTGCCAGCAAGAGGGTCTCTGGGGCCAACGTCCTGACTTTC. This sequence encodes CASKRVSGANVLTF.